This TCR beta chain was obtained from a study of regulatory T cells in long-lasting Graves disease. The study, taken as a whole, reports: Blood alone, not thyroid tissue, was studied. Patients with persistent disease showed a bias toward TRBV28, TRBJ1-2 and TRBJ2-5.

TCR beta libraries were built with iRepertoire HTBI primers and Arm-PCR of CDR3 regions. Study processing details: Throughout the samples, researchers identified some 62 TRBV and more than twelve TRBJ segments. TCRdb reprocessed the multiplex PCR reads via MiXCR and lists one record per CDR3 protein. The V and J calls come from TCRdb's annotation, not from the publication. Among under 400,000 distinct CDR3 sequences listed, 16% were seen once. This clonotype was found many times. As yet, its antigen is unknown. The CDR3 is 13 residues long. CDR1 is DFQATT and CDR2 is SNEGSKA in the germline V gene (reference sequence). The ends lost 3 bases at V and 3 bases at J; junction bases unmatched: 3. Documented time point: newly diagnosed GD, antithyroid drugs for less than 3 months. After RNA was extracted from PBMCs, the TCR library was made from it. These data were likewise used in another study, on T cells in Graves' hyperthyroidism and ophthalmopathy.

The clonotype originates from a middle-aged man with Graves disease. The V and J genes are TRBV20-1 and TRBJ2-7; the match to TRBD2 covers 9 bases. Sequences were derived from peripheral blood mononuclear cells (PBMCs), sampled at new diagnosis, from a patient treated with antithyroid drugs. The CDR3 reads CSARAGGNYEQYF. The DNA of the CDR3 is TGCAGTGCTAGGGCGGGGGGGAACTACGAGCAGTACTTC.